The rows below give T cell receptor beta chains drawn from one sample of a study of cytomegalovirus exposure and HLA in healthy donors. Sequencing used immunoSEQ multiplex PCR; TCRdb keeps in-frame clones, though not all of them. There are 180,000 or so clones in the sample; approximately 83% occur only once, and 7.5% to 10% lies in the top ten. The sample was PBMCs. The receptors derive from a man aged 18 to 29 in good health and CMV-seropositive. Both conserved end residues are part of each CDR3. D genes are given only for firm matches. Only some rows state a clone size, as once, few, many or a class for expanded clones.

NA	TRBV4-3	TRBJ2-6	NA	CASSQSGGAGANVLTF	TGCGCCAGCAGCCAATCCGGGGGTGCTGGGGCCAACGTCCTGACTTTC
NA	TRBV10-3	TRBJ2-1	NA	CASSGNVGNEQFF	TGTGCCAGCTCAGGGAATGTTGGCAATGAGCAGTTCTTC
NA	TRBV7-4	TRBJ2-5	NA	CASSRSGCGQYF	TGTGCCAGCAGCCGCTCCGGGTGCGGCCAGTACTTC
TRBD1	TRBV7-2	TRBJ1-5	once	CASSQTGTGNQPQHF	TGTGCCAGCAGCCAGACAGGGACGGGCAATCAGCCCCAGCATTTT
TRBD1	TRBV14	TRBJ1-2	NA	CASSQVTGGAGGYTF	TGTGCCAGCAGCCAAGTAACAGGGGGCGCAGGAGGCTACACCTTC
NA	TRBV18	TRBJ2-7	NA	CASFYKQEAAYEQYF	TGTGCCAGTTTTTACAAGCAGGAGGCGGCATACGAGCAGTACTTC
TRBD1	TRBV23-1	TRBJ2-7	NA	CASRFDRGHGYEQYF	TGCGCCAGCAGATTCGACAGGGGGCACGGTTACGAGCAGTACTTC
NA	TRBV2	TRBJ1-2	NA	CASVQAPFLAKDGYTF	TGTGCCAGCGTTCAAGCCCCCTTTCTAGCCAAGGATGGCTACACCTTC
NA	TRBV10-3	TRBJ1-6	NA	CAIASAGAGDGSPLHF	TGTGCCATCGCCTCCGCCGGGGCAGGGGACGGCTCACCCCTCCACTTT
NA	TRBV6-1	TRBJ2-2	NA	CAGHRENTGELFF	TGTGCCGGCCACAGGGAGAACACCGGGGAGCTGTTTTTT
TRBD2	TRBV7-2	TRBJ2-3	NA	CASSSGWRGGPDTQYF	TGTGCCAGCAGCTCCGGATGGCGGGGGGGCCCAGATACGCAGTATTTT
NA	TRBV27	TRBJ1-2	NA	CASRQGTYYGYTF	TGTGCCAGCAGGCAGGGCACCTACTATGGCTACACCTTC
NA	TRBV19	TRBJ2-7	NA	CASTNIGAAAYEQYF	TGTGCCAGTACGAATATCGGTGCGGCTGCCTACGAGCAGTACTTC
TRBD1	TRBV29-1	TRBJ2-5	NA	CSVEGGQGLETQYF	TGCAGCGTTGAGGGGGGACAGGGGTTAGAGACCCAGTACTTC
TRBD2	TRBV7-6	TRBJ2-3	NA	CASSLQRGARDTQYF	TGTGCCAGCAGCCTACAGCGGGGGGCAAGAGATACGCAGTATTTT
NA	TRBV27	TRBJ1-2	NA	CASSLSGANYGYTF	TGTGCCAGCAGTTTATCAGGGGCTAACTATGGCTACACCTTC
NA	TRBV9	TRBJ2-7	NA	CASSVGPQGRNYYEQYF	TGTGCCAGCAGCGTAGGTCCCCAGGGCCGAAACTACTACGAGCAGTACTTC
NA	TRBV4-1	TRBJ2-7	few	CASSRQGRSYEQYF	TGCGCCAGCAGCCGGCAGGGTAGGTCCTACGAGCAGTACTTC
TRBD2	TRBV19	TRBJ2-1	NA	CASTAGVEQFF	TGTGCCAGTACAGCGGGGGTTGAGCAGTTCTTC
NA	TRBV12-5	TRBJ1-4	NA	CASGLSGGALFF	TGTGCTAGTGGTTTGAGTGGAGGGGCACTGTTTTTT
TRBD2	TRBV30	TRBJ2-3	NA	CAWVTGGLGTQYF	TGTGCCTGGGTAACGGGGGGGCTAGGTACGCAGTATTTT
NA	TRBV5-4	TRBJ2-7	NA	CASSAGFYSYEQYF	TGTGCCAGTTCCGCGGGATTCTACTCCTACGAGCAGTACTTC
TRBD1	TRBV19	TRBJ1-4	NA	CASSVPFPGQQKQKLFF	TGTGCCAGTAGTGTACCCTTTCCGGGACAGCAAAAACAAAAACTGTTTTTT
TRBD2	TRBV9	TRBJ2-2	NA	CASSLTSGGHGELFF	TGTGCCAGCAGCCTTACTAGCGGGGGCCACGGGGAGCTGTTTTTT
TRBD2	TRBV28	TRBJ2-5	once	CASSGLLAGEQETQYF	TGTGCCAGCAGTGGCCTACTAGCGGGGGAGCAAGAGACCCAGTACTTC
NA	TRBV7-9	TRBJ2-7	NA	CASSWPPSETYEQYF	TGTGCCAGCAGCTGGCCCCCTAGCGAAACCTACGAGCAGTACTTC
TRBD1	TRBV29-1	TRBJ2-7	NA	CSVAGTGGREQYF	TGCAGCGTCGCCGGGACAGGGGGCCGCGAGCAGTACTTC
NA	TRBV29-1	TRBJ2-1	NA	CSVGTISYNEQFF	TGCAGCGTTGGAACAATCTCCTACAATGAGCAGTTCTTC
NA	TRBV21-1	TRBJ2-1	NA	CASSKEAYRPSSYNEQFF	TGTGCCAGCAGCAAAGAAGCCTATCGTCCAAGCTCCTACAATGAGCAGTTCTTC
NA	TRBV11-2	TRBJ1-2	NA	CASSARDIANYGYTF	TGTGCCAGCAGCGCCCGGGACATTGCTAACTATGGCTACACCTTC
NA	TRBV7-6	TRBJ2-2	NA	CASTRQVGHTGELFF	TGTGCCAGCACCCGACAGGTGGGGCACACCGGGGAGCTGTTTTTT
NA	TRBV6-1	TRBJ2-3	NA	CASTQVPLSTDTQYF	TGTGCCAGCACCCAGGTCCCGCTAAGCACAGATACGCAGTATTTT
TRBD2	TRBV7-8	TRBJ2-7	NA	CASSTRGTYGGEQYF	TGTGCCAGCAGTACGCGGGGGACGTACGGGGGAGAGCAGTACTTC
TRBD1	TRBV7-9	TRBJ1-6	NA	CASSLGTGFGSPLHF	TGTGCCAGCAGCTTGGGGACAGGGTTCGGGTCACCCCTCCACTTT
NA	TRBV6-5	TRBJ1-1	few	CASSYSRGNTEAFF	TGTGCCAGCAGTTACAGCAGGGGGAACACTGAAGCTTTCTTT
NA	TRBV27	TRBJ1-2	once	CASSLGGGFSRGYTF	TGTGCCAGCAGTTTAGGGGGAGGGTTCTCCCGTGGCTACACCTTC
NA	TRBV7-2	TRBJ2-2	NA	CASRGGGTGELFF	TGTGCCAGCAGAGGAGGTGGGACCGGGGAGCTGTTTTTT
TRBD2	TRBV28	TRBJ2-3	NA	CASSSLSGGLTDTQYF	TGTGCCAGCAGTTCCCTCTCGGGGGGGCTCACAGATACGCAGTATTTT
TRBD1	TRBV5-1	TRBJ2-7	NA	CASSSTGTADEQYF	TGCGCCAGCAGCTCGACCGGGACAGCGGACGAGCAGTACTTC
TRBD1	TRBV6-1	TRBJ1-2	NA	CASDRDRVHGYTF	TGTGCCAGCGACCGGGACAGGGTTCATGGCTACACCTTC
TRBD1	TRBV7-9	TRBJ1-4	NA	CASSLEGAVRKLFF	TGTGCCAGCAGCTTAGAGGGGGCTGTGAGGAAACTGTTTTTT
NA	TRBV2	TRBJ2-3	NA	CASSDWRNTDTQYF	TGTGCCAGCAGTGATTGGAGAAACACAGATACGCAGTATTTT
NA	TRBV19	TRBJ1-5	NA	CASNQRVQISNQPQHF	TGTGCCAGTAATCAGAGGGTGCAGATTAGCAATCAGCCCCAGCATTTT
NA	TRBV4-1	TRBJ1-3	few	CASSQGERSGNTIYF	TGCGCCAGCAGCCAGGGAGAGCGATCTGGAAACACCATATATTTT
TRBD1	TRBV7-7	TRBJ2-7	NA	CASSPSTGDYEQYF	TGTGCCAGCAGCCCGTCGACAGGGGACTACGAGCAGTACTTC
NA	TRBV2	TRBJ1-6	NA	CASSFLSYNSPLHF	TGTGCCAGCAGTTTCCTCTCCTATAATTCACCCCTCCACTTT
NA	TRBV14	TRBJ2-1	NA	CASSLSGGGHNEQFF	TGTGCCAGTAGTTTGAGTGGGGGGGGCCACAATGAGCAGTTCTTC
TRBD1	TRBV9	TRBJ2-2	NA	CASSVATRGQAKRELFF	TGTGCCAGCAGCGTAGCTACTAGGGGACAGGCCAAGCGGGAGCTGTTTTTT
TRBD1	TRBV9	TRBJ1-2	once	CASSVAAGTANYGYTF	TGTGCCAGCAGCGTAGCTGCCGGGACAGCGAACTATGGCTACACCTTC
NA	TRBV7-6	TRBJ1-2	NA	CASSLGAGAGGYTF	TGTGCCAGCAGCTTAGGGGCGGGGGCTGGCGGCTACACCTTC
TRBD2	TRBV27	TRBJ2-7	NA	CASSRLAGSSYEQYF	TGTGCCAGCAGCCGACTAGCGGGGAGCTCCTACGAGCAGTACTTC
NA	TRBV6-4	TRBJ1-2	NA	CASRPEVGGYTF	TGTGCCAGCAGACCGGAGGTGGGTGGCTACACCTTC
TRBD1	TRBV29-1	TRBJ1-1	NA	CSVEDEGANTEAFF	TGCAGCGTTGAAGATGAGGGGGCGAACACTGAAGCTTTCTTT
TRBD2	TRBV7-2	TRBJ2-7	NA	CASSLVLSGGYEQYF	TGTGCCAGCAGCTTAGTCCTTAGCGGGGGTTACGAGCAGTACTTC
NA	TRBV11-2	TRBJ2-7	NA	CASSFIGDEQYF	TGTGCCAGCAGCTTCATAGGGGACGAGCAGTACTTC